This T cell receptor (beta chain) was sequenced in a study of blood T cell repertoires in COVID-19. The ends lost 0 bases at V and 4 bases at J; junction bases unmatched: 3. From germline, CDR1 is MNHEY and CDR2 SVGAGI. The CDR3 length is 15 residues. Data came from immunoSEQ multiplex PCR; TCRdb stores just in-frame clones and leaves some out. The sample comprises 150,000 to 190,000 clones, less than 90% of which are singletons, and approximately 2.4% rests with the top ten. Sequencing was carried out using peripheral blood. The clonotype was recovered from a woman between 65 and 79 years old with acute or convalescent COVID-19. The chain has TRBV6-5 and TRBJ1-2, with 9 bases matching TRBD1. For the CDR3, the DNA is TGTGCCAGCAGTTACTCTTGGGACAGGGTCTATGGCTACACCTTC. Its protein is CASSYSWDRVYGYTF.